A single sample gave rise to the 32 T cell receptor beta chains below, sequenced in a study of blood T cell repertoires in COVID-19. Sequencing was performed with immunoSEQ multiplex PCR; in TCRdb, only in-frame clones are kept and a portion is missing. Seen here are roughly 230,000 clones, 84% observed once, and the top ten hold roughly 4%. Material: peripheral blood. All receptors come from a man over 45 with acute or convalescent COVID-19.

The chain joins TRBV19 to TRBJ2-7, with 8 bases matching TRBD1. Germline V lookup: CDR1 LNHDA, CDR2 SQIVND (reference sequence). The ends lost 6 bases at V and 2 bases at J; junction bases unmatched: 9. The CDR3 loop spans 15 amino acids. CDR3 in DNA: TGTGCCAGTAGCAGGGACAGGTCTCCCCCCTACGAGCAGTACTTC. It specifies CASSRDRSPPYEQYF.

The genes are TRBV25-1 and TRBJ2-7, with 7 bases aligning to TRBD1. V trimming: 4 bases; J trimming: 4 bases; junction bases outside the gene matches: 1. The germline gives CDR1 MGHDK, CDR2 SYGVNS. The CDR3 has 12 amino acids. The CDR3 coding sequence is TGTGCCAGCAGTGTGACAGGGTACGAGCAGTACTTC. It codes for CASSVTGYEQYF.

The chain joins TRBV7-9 to TRBJ2-1; the D is unclear. The CDR3 is 13 amino acids. The V end was cut by 0 bases, the J end by 5 bases, with 5 bases between. Germline V lookup: CDR1 SEHNR, CDR2 FQNEAQ (reference sequence). CDR3 in amino acids: CASSLAENNEQFF. As DNA, the CDR3 is TGTGCCAGCAGCTTAGCGGAGAACAATGAGCAGTTCTTC.

V is TRBV27 and J is TRBJ1-2; D unclear. Germline CDR1 is MNHEY and CDR2 is SMNVEV (reference sequence). This CDR3 comprises 14 residues. V lost 5 bases and J 6 bases, leaving 16 bases between the germline ends. The DNA of the CDR3 is TGTGCCAGCAGTCGGTCGGGTGCCGCCAATGGCTACACCTTC. This gives the protein CASSRSGAANGYTF.

This clone appeared a few times. Other nucleotide sequences from this sample produce the same CDR3. V gene TRBV5-1 combines with J gene TRBJ1-4, with TRBD1 matching over 8 bases. Unmatched junction bases numbered 4, after V lost 4 bases and J lost 5 bases. The CDR3 has 14 amino acids. Germline values: CDR1 SGHRS, CDR2 YFSETQ. The CDR3 DNA follows: TGCGCCAGCAGCGGCGGGACAGGAAATGAAAAACTGTTTTTT. Amino acid sequence: CASSGGTGNEKLFF. Full variable domain (remainder filled in from reference TRBV5-1 and TRBJ1-4): KAGVTQTPRYLIKTRGQQVTLSCSPISGHRSVSWYQQTPGQGLQFLFEYFSETQRNKGNFPGRFSGRQFSNSRSEMNVSTLELGDSALYLCASSGGTGNEKLFFGSGTQLSVL.

This chain connects TRBV3-1 (or the pseudogene TRBV3-2) to TRBJ2-3; D is perhaps TRBD2 (5 bases). The CDR3 consists of 12 residues. Germline lookup yields CDR1 LGHDT and CDR2 YNNKEL (reference sequence). Trimming cost V 3 bases and J 6 bases, with 7 bases left between them. CDR3 DNA sequence: TGTGCCAGCAGCCAGTTAGCGGATACGCAGTATTTT. Translating gives CASSQLADTQYF.

The J gene is TRBJ2-5, the V gene TRBV7-3; 8 nucleotides line up with TRBD2. The CDR3 extends over 16 amino acids. The trim removed 5 bases at V and 4 bases at J, leaving 12 bases unmatched. Per the germline V gene, CDR1 is SGHTA and CDR2 is FQGTGA. The CDR3 sequence: CASSPPSSGGRETQYF. In DNA, the CDR3 is TGTGCCAGCAGCCCCCCGAGCAGCGGGGGTCGAGAGACCCAGTACTTC.

The CDR3 region is CASSQDRKGALADTQYF. The CDR3 DNA follows: TGTGCCAGCAGCCAAGATAGGAAGGGGGCGCTTGCAGATACGCAGTATTTT. The chain combines TRBV4-2 with TRBJ2-3, with 7 bases matching TRBD1. This CDR3 contains 17 residues. In germline, CDR1 is LGHNA, CDR2 YNFKEQ. V lost 0 bases and J lost 4; bases outside the gene matches: 10.

V gene TRBV3-1 (or the pseudogene TRBV3-2) combines with J gene TRBJ2-5; 13 nucleotides align to TRBD2. The CDR3 sequence is 19 residues long. The J segment lost 4 bases and the V segment lost 6 bases, leaving 17 bases of the junction unmatched. The germline V gene has CDR1 LGHDT and CDR2 YNNKEL (reference sequence). The CDR3 loop is CASSNRTSGSQGFRETQYF. The CDR3 DNA reads as TGTGCCAGCAGTAATCGGACTAGCGGGAGTCAAGGTTTTAGAGAGACCCAGTACTTC.

The chain links TRBV25-1 to TRBJ2-1; 10 bases agree with TRBD1. V dropped 6 bases and J dropped 5; count of bases not matched to a gene: 4. The germline V gene has CDR1 MGHDK and CDR2 SYGVNS. CDR3 length: 14 amino acids. The CDR3 region is CASRRQGANNEQFF. Written as DNA, the CDR3 is TGTGCCAGCAGGAGACAGGGGGCCAACAATGAGCAGTTCTTC.

The rearrangement uses TRBV5-4 and TRBJ1-2, with TRBD1 matching over 7 bases. The CDR3 extends over 13 amino acids. J lost 4 bases, V lost 5 bases, and 5 bases had no gene match. The germline V gene has CDR1 SGHNT and CDR2 YYREEE (reference sequence). Here the CDR3 reads CASRPTGSYGYTF. In DNA, the CDR3 is TGTGCCAGCAGACCGACAGGGAGCTATGGCTACACCTTC.

In the case of this clone: Other DNA variants within this sample encode the same CDR3. The chain joins TRBV3-1 (or the pseudogene TRBV3-2) to TRBJ2-7, with TRBD2 identical over 13 bases. CDR3 size: 14 residues. Germline loops: CDR1 LGHDT, CDR2 YNNKEL (reference sequence). The J segment lost 4 bases and the V segment lost 4 bases, leaving 1 base of the junction unmatched. CDR3 in amino acids: CASSPGLAGYEQYF. DNA for the CDR3: TGTGCCAGCAGCCCGGGACTAGCGGGATACGAGCAGTACTTC.

The chain uses TRBV11-2 and TRBJ1-2; D is undetermined. This CDR3 contains 14 residues. Germline CDR1 is SGHAT and CDR2 is FQNNGV. The V and J ends lost 0 bases and 2 bases respectively, with 7 bases between them. CDR3 loop: CASSLDAGNYGYTF. CDR3 DNA sequence: TGTGCCAGCAGCTTAGACGCGGGGAACTATGGCTACACCTTC.

The CDR3 protein is CASSSKIRDRDSGANVLTF. In nucleotides, the CDR3 is TGTGCCAGCAGCTCTAAAATCCGGGACAGGGACTCTGGGGCCAACGTCCTGACTTTC. The chain joins TRBV7-3 to TRBJ2-6; 9 bases map to TRBD1. V lost 4 bases and J lost 0; bases outside the gene matches: 10. The CDR3 length is 19 residues. Germline V CDR1 and CDR2: SGHTA, FQGTGA.

This clone was recorded only once. The chain carries TRBV9 and TRBJ1-6; D is unclear. This CDR3 contains 14 residues. Germline V CDR1 and CDR2: SGDLS, YYNGEE. V lost 9 bases, J lost 5 bases, and 15 bases lay in between. The CDR3 here is CATSVGSDNSPLHF. The CDR3 DNA reads as TGTGCCACCTCAGTAGGGAGCGATAATTCACCCCTCCACTTT.

This chain links TRBV2 with TRBJ2-2, with a possible D match to TRBD2 (5 bases). The CDR3 consists of 12 residues. Trimming pared 6 bases from V and 8 bases from J, leaving 10 bases between. The germline V gene has CDR1 SNHLY and CDR2 FYNNEI. The CDR3 reads CASRGVAGELFF. As DNA, the CDR3 is TGTGCCAGCAGGGGTGTAGCGGGGGAGCTGTTTTTT.

This clone has a handful of counts. This rearrangement joins TRBV28 to TRBJ2-5, with 9 positions matching TRBD2. The CDR3 is 14 amino acids. Germline CDR1 is MDHEN and CDR2 is SYDVKM. The CDR3 DNA is TGTGGGGCTAGCGGGGCGGTAAACCAAGAGACCCAGTACTTC. Its translation is CGASGAVNQETQYF.

The genes are TRBV7-9 and TRBJ1-1, with D possibly matching TRBD1 (5 bases). Germline V gives CDR1 SEHNR, CDR2 FQNEAQ (reference sequence). The CDR3 length is 15 residues. V lost 2 bases to trimming and J lost 5 bases, with 15 bases between them. The CDR3 spells CASSLSRQRLTEAFF. The CDR3 DNA reads as TGTGCCAGCAGCTTATCCAGACAGCGCTTAACTGAAGCTTTCTTT.

The chain links TRBV5-4 to TRBJ1-2; weak D call: TRBD1 (5 bases). Germline values: CDR1 SGHNT, CDR2 YYREEE (reference sequence). Deletions cut 4 bases from V and 3 bases from J, with 13 bases between. The CDR3 is 14 residues long. The CDR3 DNA sequence: TGTGCCAGCAGCCGGATCGAAGGGGACTATGGCTACACCTTC. Translated, it gives CASSRIEGDYGYTF.

This chain joins TRBV18 and TRBJ1-4, with 8 bases matching TRBD1. CDR1 and CDR2 from the germline V gene are KGHSH and LQKENI. V lost 5 bases and J lost 0; bases outside the gene matches: 5. The CDR3 extends over 16 amino acids. For the CDR3, the DNA is TGTGCCAGCTCAACTTGGACAGGGTCAACTAATGAAAAACTGTTTTTT. Translated, it gives CASSTWTGSTNEKLFF.

This clone was seen only once. The CDR3 coding sequence is TGTGCCTGGAGAACAGCGGGAAGACAAGAGACCCAGTACTTC. Protein product: CAWRTAGRQETQYF. The V and J genes are TRBV30 and TRBJ2-5; 7 nucleotides line up with TRBD2. V lost 3 bases to trimming and J lost 2 bases; unmatched junction nucleotides: 6. The CDR3 runs to 14 residues. Germline CDR1 GTSNPN, CDR2 SVGIG (reference sequence).

This chain joins TRBV29-1 and TRBJ2-7, with 10 bases matching TRBD1. Germline lookup yields CDR1 SQVTM and CDR2 ANQGSEA. The V and J ends lost 2 bases and 7 bases, in that order; junction bases with no gene match: 11. The CDR3 consists of 15 residues. The CDR3 nucleotides read TGCAGCGTTGAACGGGGGGACAGGGGTTTTAAGGAGCAGTACTTC. It translates to CSVERGDRGFKEQYF.

This chain uses TRBV5-1 with TRBJ2-1, with 9 bases identical to TRBD2. The junction had 4 bases not matched to a gene; V was cut back by 0 bases and J by 6 bases. CDR3 length equals 15 residues. CDR1 and CDR2 (germline): SGHRS, YFSETQ. CDR3 bases: TGCGCCAGCAGCTTGGATTCAGCGGGGGGCAATGAGCAGTTCTTC. The encoded protein is CASSLDSAGGNEQFF. Variable domain in full (rest from reference TRBV5-1 and TRBJ2-1): KAGVTQTPRYLIKTRGQQVTLSCSPISGHRSVSWYQQTPGQGLQFLFEYFSETQRNKGNFPGRFSGRQFSNSRSEMNVSTLELGDSALYLCASSLDSAGGNEQFFGPGTRLTVL.

The chain couples TRBV7-9 to TRBJ1-1; the D is unclear. There are 14 residues in the CDR3. The germline CDR1 and CDR2 sequences are SEHNR and FQNEAQ (reference sequence). Trimming took 3 bases from V and 1 from J, leaving 9 bases between them. CDR3 amino acids: CASSFVERNTEAFF. The DNA of the CDR3 is TGTGCCAGCAGCTTTGTAGAGAGGAACACTGAAGCTTTCTTT.

The V call is TRBV5-1, the J call TRBJ2-1, with TRBD2 identical over 10 bases. This CDR3 spans 15 amino acids. V trimming: 4 bases; J trimming: 8 bases; junction bases outside the gene matches: 9. Germline loops: CDR1 SGHRS, CDR2 YFSETQ. CDR3: CASSITAGGIDEQFF. The CDR3 coding sequence is TGCGCCAGCAGCATAACAGCGGGGGGGATAGATGAGCAGTTCTTC.

The chain has TRBV10-3 and TRBJ2-1, with a weak D call TRBD2 (6 bases). The CDR3 extends over 17 amino acids. Germline CDR1 is ENHRY and CDR2 is SYGVKD. The V end was cut by 6 bases, the J end by 0 bases, with 18 bases between. The CDR3 region has the DNA TGTGCCATCAGCGCCAATAATCTAGCGAACTCCTACAATGAGCAGTTCTTC. Protein product: CAISANNLANSYNEQFF.

V gene TRBV10-1 combines with J gene TRBJ2-3, with D possibly TRBD1 on 6 matching bases. The V gene's germline CDR1 is WNHNN and CDR2 SYGVQD (reference sequence). V was clipped by 3 bases and J by 0 bases, with 13 bases between them. This CDR3 is 16 amino acids long. This chain's CDR3 is CASSETGTQSTDTQYF. The DNA of the CDR3 is TGCGCCAGCAGTGAAACGGGGACACAGAGCACAGATACGCAGTATTTT.

In this sample, this clone turned up a few times. The chain recombines TRBV30 with TRBJ1-6; D may be TRBD1 (5 bases). In germline, CDR1 is GTSNPN, CDR2 SVGIG (reference sequence). The CDR3 totals 15 residues. V lost 4 bases and J 2 bases, leaving 12 bases between the germline ends. CDR3 coding DNA: TGTGCCTGGACCCCTGACAGCACCTATAATTCACCCCTCCACTTT. It encodes CAWTPDSTYNSPLHF.

This clone was seen only a few times. The chain recombines TRBV12-5 with TRBJ2-2; no firm D call. V lost 1 base and J 2 bases, leaving 5 bases between the germline ends. Germline assignment: CDR1 LGHNT and CDR2 FRNRAP. The CDR3 sequence is 14 residues long. The CDR3 here is CASGLGQNTGELFF. The CDR3 region has the DNA TGTGCTAGTGGTTTGGGACAAAACACCGGGGAGCTGTTTTTT.

The rearrangement joins TRBV18 to TRBJ1-5; D remains unclear. V was trimmed by 2 bases and J by 0 bases, leaving 11 bases between them. The V gene's germline CDR1 is KGHSH and CDR2 LQKENI. CDR3 size: 16 residues. The CDR3 DNA reads as TGTGCCAGCTCACCAACGGGAGGAGATAGCAATCAGCCCCAGCATTTT. It yields the protein CASSPTGGDSNQPQHF.

The gene calls are TRBV5-4 and TRBJ1-2, with a tentative D call TRBD1 (5 bases). The CDR3 is made up of 15 amino acids. V was shortened by 2 bases and J by 6 bases, with 17 bases between the two germline ends. The germline gives CDR1 SGHNT, CDR2 YYREEE (reference sequence). The CDR3 sequence: CASSLSLRRGNGYTF. CDR3 nucleotide sequence: TGTGCCAGCAGCTTATCGCTTCGTAGGGGAAATGGCTACACCTTC.

V is TRBV5-1 and J is TRBJ2-3; 12 bases agree with TRBD2. This CDR3 spans 19 amino acids. The germline CDR1 and CDR2 sequences are SGHRS and YFSETQ. After removal of 6 bases from V and 2 bases from J, the junction contained 16 bases not matched to a gene. The CDR3 reads CASIRGASGGARPTDTQYF. The CDR3 coding sequence is TGCGCCAGCATTAGGGGAGCTAGCGGGGGGGCTAGACCCACAGATACGCAGTATTTT.